This T cell receptor beta chain was obtained from a study of blood T cell repertoires in COVID-19. Study context: Acute and convalescent COVID-19 samples came from the United States, Italy and Spain. T cells, B-cell-depleted T cells, or PBMCs supplied cDNA or gDNA.

V dropped 3 bases and J dropped 3; count of bases not matched to a gene: 5. Germline V gene data show CDR1 as KGHSH and CDR2 as LQKENI. CDR3 length: 15 residues. In the authors' methods: Amplification with reference gene primers provided the estimates of nucleated cell counts. The assay was immunoSEQ multiplex PCR, and TCRdb's table has in-frame clones only and misses some. That table is the source of V, J and clone size, and D and trimming were worked out from the DNA. The top ten clones hold roughly 2% of a sample with around 250,000 clones, about four fifths of them seen once. This TCR was sampled from a man aged 25 to 40 who had recovered from COVID-19. The sequenced material came from peripheral blood. The chain uses TRBV18 and TRBJ1-1; 9 bases are shared with TRBD1. The CDR3 sequence is CASSPKTGGDTEAFF. CDR3 DNA sequence: TGTGCCAGCTCACCTAAGACAGGGGGGGACACTGAAGCTTTCTTT.